Many counts were recorded for the clone carrying this T cell receptor (beta chain). With a J-beta primer mix and a sample-barcoded 5' primer, a second PCR ran roughly 6 to 11 cycles. One entry per CDR3 protein, called by TCRdb with MiXCR from the 5' RACE reads. The data contain about 650,000 distinct CDR3 sequences, about 34% of them singletons. Germline V gives CDR1 SGHRS, CDR2 YFSETQ. Trimming removed 4 bases from V and 8 bases from J, with 19 bases in between. CDR3 length equals 15 residues. The data were taken from a study of blood T cells in healthy people across ages. What was sequenced was blood. This chain uses TRBV5-1 with TRBJ2-1; TRBD2 might be the D (7 bases). This TCR came from a woman aged 80 or older in good health. CDR3 nucleotides: TGCGCCAGCAGCCCTTCGAGGGGGGGCCCCCATGAGCAGTTCTTC. Its protein product is CASSPSRGGPHEQFF.